This T cell receptor beta chain was found in a study of cytomegalovirus exposure and HLA in healthy donors. Germline CDR1 reads MGHRA; CDR2 reads YSYEKL. The CDR3 length is 14 residues. V was pared by 0 bases and J by 7 bases, with 10 bases between. The PCR contained 60 Vbeta and 13 Jbeta primers. The protocol was immunoSEQ multiplex PCR, while the TCRdb copy is restricted to in-frame clones and leaves out a portion. The data show over 150,000 clones, more than 60% seen once. The sequence was collected from a woman aged 45-59 years in good health and CMV-seropositive. V usage is TRBV4-1 and J usage is TRBJ2-4, with a tentative D call TRBD1 (6 bases). Sequenced input: PBMCs. The CDR3 loop reads CASSQEGRGNIQYF. CDR3 in DNA: TGCGCCAGCAGCCAAGAAGGCAGGGGCAACATTCAGTACTTC.